These 9 T cell receptor beta chains were all obtained from the same sample, sequenced in a study of OX40 agonist ivuxolimab in advanced cancers. Assay used: immunoSEQ multiplex PCR; TCRdb lists only in-frame clones, some missing. The table shows 65,000 to 80,000 clones, with 86% occurring only once. Sample: CD4+ or CD8+ T cells sorted from blood, taken in a trial of the OX40 agonist ivuxolimab. The receptors shown here come from an adult with an advanced solid tumor such as melanoma, head and neck, liver or kidney cancer.

In its sample, this clone was seen a few times. The V and J genes are TRBV19 and TRBJ2-7; a possible D gene is TRBD2 (6 bases). The CDR3 contains 14 residues. In germline, CDR1 is LNHDA, CDR2 SQIVND (reference sequence). The ends were cut back, 5 bases at V and 7 bases at J, with 18 bases in the middle. DNA for the CDR3: TGTGCCAGTAGTGGGTCGACTCGTCGGGGGGAGCAGTACTTC. Translating gives CASSGSTRRGEQYF.

The rearrangement uses TRBV5-6 and TRBJ1-1; D gene ambiguous. Germline values: CDR1 SGHDT, CDR2 YYEEEE. The V gene lost 0 bases and the J gene lost 1 base, with 4 bases spanning the gap. There are 13 residues in the CDR3. CDR3 amino acids: CASSLDRNTEAFF. The CDR3 DNA is TGTGCCAGCAGCTTGGACAGGAACACTGAAGCTTTCTTT.

This sequence joins TRBV7-2 and TRBJ2-2, with unresolved D. The CDR3 has 14 residues. The germline V gene has CDR1 SGHTA and CDR2 FQGNSA. V gave up 2 bases and J gave up 3 bases, with 7 bases separating them. The CDR3 region has the DNA TGTGCCAGCAGCTTAAATGCGGACACCGGGGAGCTGTTTTTT. Translation gives CASSLNADTGELFF.

The chain carries TRBV6-1 and TRBJ2-1; possible D gene TRBD1, 5 bases. With 0 bases removed from V and 4 bases from J, the gap between germline ends came to 13 bases. CDR3 size: 16 residues. CDR1 is MNHNS and CDR2 is SASEGT in the germline V gene. CDR3 sequence: CASSEADSGIYNEQFF. CDR3 in DNA: TGTGCCAGCAGTGAAGCCGATTCAGGGATTTACAATGAGCAGTTCTTC.

The rearrangement uses TRBV6-5 and TRBJ1-1; D may be TRBD1 (5 bases). Trimming left V 2 bases short and J 5 bases short, with 6 bases between. The CDR3 loop spans 12 amino acids. CDR1 is MNHEY and CDR2 is SVGAGI in the germline V gene. CDR3: CASSYGGTEAFF. As DNA, the CDR3 is TGTGCCAGCAGTTACGGGGGGACTGAAGCTTTCTTT.

V gene TRBV7-3 combines with J gene TRBJ2-2; D might be TRBD2 (7 bases). V was clipped by 6 bases and J by 6 bases, with 14 bases between them. CDR3 length: 14 amino acids. Looked up from germline, CDR1 is SGHTA and CDR2 is FQGTGA. CDR3 coding DNA: TGTGCCAGCAGGCTCGGGGGGCATGCCGGGGAGCTGTTTTTT. Protein sequence: CASRLGGHAGELFF. Complete variable domain (other parts from reference TRBV7-3 and TRBJ2-2): GAGVSQTPSNKVTEKGKYVELRCDPISGHTALYWYRQSLGQGPEFLIYFQGTGAADDSGLPNDRFFAVRPEGSVSTLKIQRTERGDSAVYLCASRLGGHAGELFFGEGSRLTVL.

This chain joins TRBV10-3 and TRBJ2-5; D gene unclear. Trimming left V 4 bases short and J 2 bases short, with 11 bases between. This CDR3 spans 14 amino acids. CDR1 ENHRY and CDR2 SYGVKD come from the germline V gene. CDR3 amino acids: CAISAQKFQETQYF. DNA of the CDR3: TGTGCCATCAGTGCGCAGAAATTTCAAGAGACCCAGTACTTC.

The chain is built from TRBV18 and TRBJ2-7; D ambiguous. This CDR3 spans 15 amino acids. With 1 base removed from V and 4 bases from J, the gap between germline ends came to 14 bases. Per germline, CDR1 KGHSH and CDR2 LQKENI. The DNA for the CDR3 is TGTGCCAGCTCACCACGGAAACAGCCCTTGTACGAGCAGTACTTC. It yields the protein CASSPRKQPLYEQYF. Together with reference TRBV18 and TRBJ2-7, the CDR3 gives the full variable domain: NAGVMQNPRHLVRRRGQEARLRCSPMKGHSHVYWYRQLPEEGLKFMVYLQKENIIDESGMPKERFSAEFPKEGPSILRIQQVVRGDSAAYFCASSPRKQPLYEQYFGPGTRLTVT.

This rearrangement joins TRBV6-6 to TRBJ1-1, with a weak D call TRBD1 (6 bases). CDR3 length: 13 amino acids. Per the germline V gene, CDR1 is MNHNY and CDR2 is SVGAGI (reference sequence). V was shortened by 2 bases and J by 5 bases, with 9 bases between the two germline ends. This CDR3 is CASSYAGETEAFF. CDR3 bases: TGTGCCAGCAGTTACGCAGGGGAAACTGAAGCTTTCTTT.